The clone carrying this TCR beta chain was counted at least ten times. The sample comes from a study of Graves' ophthalmopathy and Graves' hyperthyroidism. CDR3 size: 14 residues. V gave up 2 bases and J gave up 1 base, with 8 bases separating them. Germline lookup yields CDR1 MDHEN and CDR2 SYDVKM. Amplified material comprised TCR beta CDR3 regions derived from RNA transcripts. RT-PCR with HTBI primers came first, then second-round multiplex PCR. MiXCR, applied by TCRdb to the multiplex PCR reads, yields one record per CDR3 protein. Of hundreds of thousands of distinct CDR3 sequences listed, about 20% are singletons. PBMCs were isolated from an approximately 10 ml sample of fresh peripheral blood.

This chain links TRBV28 with TRBJ1-1, with D unresolved. The receptor comes from a young woman with stable Graves' hyperthyroidism. Some clones in this sample may be carry-over from other donors' samples. Sequenced sample: peripheral blood. As DNA, the CDR3 is TGTGCCAGCAGTTTAACTGTGGAGAACACTGAAGCTTTCTTT. The encoded protein is CASSLTVENTEAFF.